The 2 T cell receptor beta chains below all came from one sample that was sequenced in a study of T-cell reconstitution after alpha-beta-depleted transplantation in children. Library preparation (for TCRbeta) was performed with unique molecular identifiers. TCRdb analysed the PCR reads with MiXCR anew, one entry per CDR3 protein. In the table there are about a million distinct CDR3 sequences, 25% to 30% of which are singletons. Here the sequenced sample was PBMCs, mostly from graft donor cells, taken 360 days after TCRalphabeta/CD19-depleted stem cell transplant. These TCRs come from a boy younger than two who had a stem cell transplant for SCID, so the T cells may come from the graft donor.

This clonotype showed up just a few times. This chain uses TRBV19 with TRBJ2-1; 11 bases line up with TRBD1. The CDR3 length is 14 residues. Germline V lookup: CDR1 LNHDA, CDR2 SQIVND (reference sequence). V trimming: 6 bases; J trimming: 5 bases; junction bases outside the gene matches: 3. Written as DNA, the CDR3 is TGTGCCAGTAGACGGGACAGGGGGAACAATGAGCAGTTCTTC. Translated: CASRRDRGNNEQFF.

This clonotype was counted a few times. This chain connects TRBV5-1 to TRBJ2-5; D might be TRBD1 or TRBD2, each matching 6 bases. The germline gives CDR1 SGHRS, CDR2 YFSETQ. The length of the CDR3 is 15 residues. Between the trimmed V and J ends, which lost 4 bases and 5 bases, there was a span of 18 bases. The CDR3 nucleotides read TGCGCCAGCAGCCACTTCGCCCCCGGGGGCGAGACCCAGTACTTC. Translating gives CASSHFAPGGETQYF.